One sample yielded the 13 T cell receptor beta chains listed below, sequenced in a study of T-cell memory formation after mild COVID-19. Via MiXCR, TCRdb re-called the 5' RACE reads, giving one row per CDR3 protein. The sample has some 64,000 distinct CDR3 sequences, approximately 9% seen once. Sequencing was done on a sample of PBMCs or a T cell subset sorted from them (not recorded which). Receptors originate from a man younger than 35 who had mild COVID-19 (a few samples of this study predate the infection). Cell type and time point are not known.

This clonotype showed up many times. V gene TRBV12-3 or TRBV12-4 combines with J gene TRBJ2-5; a possible D gene is TRBD2 (6 bases). V gave up 7 bases and J gave up 4 bases, with 13 bases separating them. The CDR3 is 13 residues long. The CDR3 nucleotides read TGTGCCAGCACCGTACTAGCTGGAGAGACCCAGTACTTC. As protein: CASTVLAGETQYF.

The V and J genes are TRBV19 and TRBJ2-2; D possibly corresponds to TRBD1 (5 bases). Trimming removed 7 bases from V and 5 bases from J, with 14 bases in between. CDR3 length: 14 residues. Germline loops: CDR1 LNHDA, CDR2 SQIVND (reference sequence). The CDR3 protein is CASNMGPFTGELFF. In DNA, the CDR3 is TGTGCCAGTAATATGGGGCCTTTTACCGGGGAGCTGTTTTTT.

This clonotype was found a few times. This sequence joins TRBV3-1 and TRBJ2-2; D ambiguous. The CDR3 length is 15 residues. The germline V gene encodes CDR1 LGHDT and CDR2 YNNKEL (reference sequence). The germline V and J ends were trimmed by 2 bases and 3 bases, with 10 bases remaining between them. Here the CDR3 reads CASSQRLVDTGELFF. The CDR3 DNA follows: TGTGCCAGCAGCCAAAGGCTAGTAGACACCGGGGAGCTGTTTTTT.

The rearrangement joins TRBV6-5 to TRBJ1-6, with TRBD1 matching 7 bases. Germline CDR1 and CDR2: MNHEY and SVGAGI. CDR3 length: 15 residues. After removal of 6 bases from V and 5 bases from J, the junction contained 7 bases not matched to a gene. The CDR3 loop reads CASSRGGTNNSPLHF. The CDR3 DNA sequence: TGTGCCAGCAGCAGGGGGGGGACCAATAATTCACCCCTCCACTTT.

The chain recombines TRBV7-3 with TRBJ2-3; D not certain. Germline CDR1 reads SGHTA; CDR2 reads FQGTGA. The V and J ends lost 5 bases and 4 bases respectively, with 13 bases between them. The CDR3 covers 14 residues. CDR3 protein: CASSQRLGADTQYF. CDR3 nucleotide sequence: TGTGCCAGCAGCCAAAGGTTGGGCGCAGATACGCAGTATTTT.

Regarding this clonotype: At one end the junction does not follow the germline gene, possibly because of a read error. V and J are TRBV5-1 and TRBJ2-5, with 8 positions matching TRBD2. Germline CDR1 is SGHRS and CDR2 is YFSETQ. The CDR3 has 14 amino acids. CDR3: CASSLAGGVETQYF. The CDR3 DNA follows: TGTGCCAGCAGCTTGGCGGGGGGCGTAGAGACCCAGTACTTC.

The sample holds a few counts of this clonotype. The chain links TRBV28 to TRBJ2-6; D call uncertain. This CDR3 is 15 amino acids long. Germline CDR1 and CDR2: MDHEN and SYDVKM. V was trimmed by 2 bases and J by 2 bases, leaving 7 bases between them. The CDR3 is CASSLSPPGANVLTF. The CDR3 bases are TGTGCCAGCAGTTTAAGCCCCCCTGGGGCCAACGTCCTGACTTTC.

This clonotype was counted a few times. The chain combines TRBV9 with TRBJ1-1; no clear D gene. Looked up from germline, CDR1 is SGDLS and CDR2 is YYNGEE. The CDR3 contains 15 residues. Trimming left V 4 bases short and J 0 bases short, with 13 bases between. CDR3 in DNA: TGTGCCAGCAGCTCGAGAGGCAGCTTGAACACTGAAGCTTTCTTT. Encoded protein: CASSSRGSLNTEAFF. Drawing the rest from reference TRBV9 and TRBJ1-1, the complete variable domain is DSGVTQTPKHLITATGQRVTLRCSPRSGDLSVYWYQQSLDQGLQFLIQYYNGEERAKGNILERFSAQQFPDLHSELNLSSLELGDSALYFCASSSRGSLNTEAFFGQGTRLTVV.

This clonotype occurred many times. The chain carries TRBV29-1 and TRBJ2-1, with TRBD2 identical over 8 bases. CDR3 length: 14 amino acids. V dropped 4 bases and J dropped 10; count of bases not matched to a gene: 12. Germline lookup yields CDR1 SQVTM and CDR2 ANQGSEA. The CDR3 region is CSVVGSWRGAEQFF. DNA of the CDR3: TGCAGCGTTGTGGGATCGTGGCGGGGGGCCGAGCAGTTCTTC.

This clonotype was seen many times. This chain uses TRBV6-5 with TRBJ2-2; weak D call: TRBD2 (6 bases). Per germline, CDR1 MNHEY and CDR2 SVGAGI. The germline V and J ends were trimmed by 2 bases and 5 bases, with 18 bases remaining between them. This CDR3 spans 17 amino acids. CDR3 amino acids: CASSYVVAATATGELFF. CDR3 coding DNA: TGTGCCAGCAGTTACGTCGTAGCGGCAACCGCGACCGGGGAGCTGTTTTTT.

The chain uses TRBV7-2 and TRBJ1-2; D ambiguous. CDR3 size: 14 residues. Germline V lookup: CDR1 SGHTA, CDR2 FQGNSA. With 5 bases removed from V and 4 bases from J, the gap between germline ends came to 14 bases. CDR3 bases: TGTGCCAGCAGCCCCATGCAACAGTCCTATGGCTACACCTTC. Its translation: CASSPMQQSYGYTF.

This clonotype was found many times. The chain combines TRBV5-1 with TRBJ2-2; no reliable D call. V was cut by 4 bases and J by 8 bases, with 9 bases left in between. The CDR3 totals 12 residues. CDR1 is SGHRS and CDR2 is YFSETQ in the germline V gene. The CDR3 DNA is TGCGCCAGCAGCCCTTCCGAAGGGGAGCTGTTTTTT. This encodes CASSPSEGELFF.

The V gene is TRBV7-2, the J gene TRBJ2-7; D remains ambiguous. Germline CDR1 and CDR2: SGHTA and FQGNSA. CDR3 length: 13 residues. The germline V and J ends were trimmed by 7 bases and 7 bases, with 17 bases remaining between them. In DNA form, the CDR3 reads TGTGCCAGCACCAGATACGTCGCTAAGGAGCAGTACTTC. Translated, it gives CASTRYVAKEQYF.